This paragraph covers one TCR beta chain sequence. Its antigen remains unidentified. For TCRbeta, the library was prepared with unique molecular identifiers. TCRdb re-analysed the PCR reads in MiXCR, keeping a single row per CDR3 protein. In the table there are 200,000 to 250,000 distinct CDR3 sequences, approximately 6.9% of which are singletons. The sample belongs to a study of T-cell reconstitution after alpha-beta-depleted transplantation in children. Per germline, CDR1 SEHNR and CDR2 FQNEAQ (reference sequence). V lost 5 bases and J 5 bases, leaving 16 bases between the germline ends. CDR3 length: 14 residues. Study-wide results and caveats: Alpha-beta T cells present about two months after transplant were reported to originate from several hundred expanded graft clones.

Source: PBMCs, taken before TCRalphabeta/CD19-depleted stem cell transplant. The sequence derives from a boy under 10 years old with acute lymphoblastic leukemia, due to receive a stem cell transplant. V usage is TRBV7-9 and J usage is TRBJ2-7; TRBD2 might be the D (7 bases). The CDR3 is CASSVNREGHEQYF. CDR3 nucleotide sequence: TGTGCCAGCAGCGTAAACAGGGAGGGTCACGAGCAGTACTTC. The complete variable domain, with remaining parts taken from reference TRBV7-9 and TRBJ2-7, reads DTGVSQNPRHKITKRGQNVTFRCDPISEHNRLYWYRQTLGQGPEFLTYFQNEAQLEKSRLLSDRFSAERPKGSFSTLEIQRTEQGDSAMYLCASSVNREGHEQYFGPGTRLTVT.